The 30 T cell receptor beta chains below were found in one sample sequenced in a study of blood T cells in healthy people across ages. Then a second PCR, running roughly 7 to 11 cycles, was carried out with a sample-barcoded 5' primer and a J-beta primer mix. TCRdb passed the 5' RACE reads through MiXCR, listing each CDR3 protein once. Of some 940,000 distinct CDR3 sequences listed, 25% to 30% are singletons. This sample also appeared in a second study, on T cells of mothers and their children.

Sequences were obtained from blood. The receptors were gathered from a middle-aged woman in good health.

This clonotype turned up a few times. J is TRBJ1-2 and V is TRBV27; 7 positions match TRBD1. This CDR3 spans 16 amino acids. Per the germline V gene, CDR1 is MNHEY and CDR2 is SMNVEV (reference sequence). The trim removed 2 bases at V and 7 bases at J, leaving 13 bases unmatched. For the CDR3, the DNA is TGTGCCAGCAGTTTAACCTTGACAGGGATATCGGCTGGCTACACCTTC. Protein product: CASSLTLTGISAGYTF.

This clonotype was recorded many times. The chain combines TRBV15 with TRBJ2-5, with 8 bases that match TRBD2. V lost 4 bases and J lost 4; bases outside the gene matches: 5. The CDR3 runs 14 residues. Germline assignment: CDR1 LNHNV and CDR2 YYDKDF (reference sequence). CDR3 protein: CATSTRGGRETQYF. The DNA of the CDR3 is TGTGCCACCAGCACCCGGGGGGGACGAGAGACCCAGTACTTC.

The gene calls are TRBV7-2 and TRBJ2-1, with 11 bases matching TRBD2. The CDR3 loop spans 16 amino acids. Germline trimming cut 3 bases from V and 8 bases from J; bases unmatched to any gene: 9. From germline, CDR1 is SGHTA and CDR2 FQGNSA. The CDR3 bases are TGTGCCAGCAGCTTGAGGACTAGCGGGCTGGGCCATGAGCAGTTCTTC. Amino acids: CASSLRTSGLGHEQFF. Full variable domain (remainder filled in from reference TRBV7-2 and TRBJ2-1): GAGVSQSPSNKVTEKGKDVELRCDPISGHTALYWYRQSLGQGLEFLIYFQGNSAPDKSGLPSDRFSAERTGGSVSTLTIQRTQQEDSAVYLCASSLRTSGLGHEQFFGPGTRLTVL.

The chain is built from TRBV28 and TRBJ2-6, with 7 bases that match TRBD1. Germline lookup yields CDR1 MDHEN and CDR2 SYDVKM. The CDR3 loop spans 18 amino acids. V lost 4 bases, J lost 1 base, and 10 bases stayed unmatched. The CDR3 reads CASSSPSDRVSGANVLTF. In DNA, the CDR3 is TGTGCCAGCAGTTCCCCCTCAGACAGGGTATCTGGGGCCAACGTCCTGACTTTC.

This clonotype was detected only a few times. The V and J genes are TRBV28 and TRBJ1-2; D ambiguous. The CDR3 length is 11 residues. Trimming removed 4 bases at V and 13 bases at J, with 13 bases between. Germline CDR1 reads MDHEN; CDR2 reads SYDVKM. CDR3 region: CASSSGSSSTF. CDR3 DNA: TGTGCCAGCAGTTCGGGATCGTCGAGCACCTTC.

In this sample, this clonotype turned up a few times. This chain uses TRBV29-1 with TRBJ2-7; the D is unclear. Trimming stripped 4 bases from V and 5 bases from J, with 6 bases between. The CDR3 sequence is 10 residues long. The germline V gene has CDR1 SQVTM and CDR2 ANQGSEA. In DNA, the CDR3 is TGCAGCGTTGTCGTTGACGAGCAGTACTTC. Translated, it gives CSVVVDEQYF.

The chain employs TRBV2 and TRBJ1-6; 10 nucleotides line up with TRBD1. The CDR3 is 14 amino acids. Trimming removed 7 bases from V and 6 bases from J; junction bases left unmatched: 3. Germline V gene sequence: CDR1 SNHLY, CDR2 FYNNEI. CDR3 protein: CASKWDRGNSPLHF. The CDR3 nucleotides are TGTGCCAGCAAGTGGGACAGGGGTAATTCACCCCTCCACTTT.

This chain uses TRBV6-1 with TRBJ2-7; TRBD1 might be the D (6 bases). The J call could be wrong; TRBJ2-1 is a better fit for the DNA end. Germline V gives CDR1 MNHNS, CDR2 SASEGT. This CDR3 comprises 17 residues. The CDR3 DNA sequence: TGTGCCTCCAATCGGGCGGGTTTCGGGACATCTGACTACGAGCAGTTCTTC. Translating gives CASNRAGFGTSDYEQFF.

The rearrangement links TRBV28 to TRBJ1-4; no clear D. Germline lookup yields CDR1 MDHEN and CDR2 SYDVKM. CDR3 length: 13 residues. V lost 6 bases and J 8 bases, leaving 13 bases between the germline ends. DNA of the CDR3: TGTGCCAGCAGGCAACCCACGGGAGAAAAACTGTTTTTT. Amino acid sequence: CASRQPTGEKLFF.

This clonotype was observed a few times. The V call is TRBV28, the J call TRBJ1-1; D unresolved. V was pared by 2 bases and J by 7 bases, with 8 bases between. Germline V gene lookup returns CDR1 MDHEN and CDR2 SYDVKM. The length of the CDR3 is 12 residues. The CDR3 here is CASSLKVGEAFF. The CDR3 DNA reads as TGTGCCAGCAGTTTAAAGGTCGGTGAAGCTTTCTTT. The full variable domain, rest sourced from reference TRBV28 and TRBJ1-1, is DVKVTQSSRYLVKRTGEKVFLECVQDMDHENMFWYRQDPGLGLRLIYFSYDVKMKEKGDIPEGYSVSREKKERFSLILESASTNQTSMYLCASSLKVGEAFFGQGTRLTVV.

This clonotype was detected ten times or more. The V gene is TRBV5-1, the J gene TRBJ1-2, with D possibly matching TRBD1 (6 bases). The CDR3 is 15 amino acids. Trimming took off 5 bases at V and 3 bases at J, with 17 bases between the two ends. Germline V lookup: CDR1 SGHRS, CDR2 YFSETQ. CDR3 in amino acids: CASSLYIGGDYGYTF. The CDR3 DNA reads TGCGCCAGCAGTTTGTATATCGGGGGCGACTATGGCTACACCTTC.

This clonotype was picked up a small number of times. The rearrangement uses TRBV20-1 and TRBJ2-1; D is unclear. The V gene's germline CDR1 is DFQATT and CDR2 SNEGSKA (reference sequence). This CDR3 has 11 amino acids. The CDR3 sequence: CSTKKVDEQFF. The CDR3 DNA reads TGCAGCACGAAGAAGGTGGATGAGCAGTTCTTC.

This clonotype was observed many times. The chain is built from TRBV7-9 and TRBJ2-7, with 7 bases that match TRBD1. The J segment lost 5 bases and the V segment lost 1 base, leaving 5 bases of the junction unmatched. Germline V CDR1 and CDR2: SEHNR, FQNEAQ (reference sequence). The length of the CDR3 is 14 residues. CDR3 DNA: TGTGCCAGCAGCTTAGGACAGGGTATCAACGAGCAGTACTTC. Translated: CASSLGQGINEQYF.

The chain combines TRBV4-3 with TRBJ1-3; a possible D gene is TRBD1 (5 bases). CDR3 length: 17 residues. Germline assignment: CDR1 LGHNA and CDR2 YSLEER. The germline V and J ends were trimmed by 3 bases and 0 bases, with 15 bases remaining between them. In DNA, the CDR3 is TGCGCCAGCAGCCAGGGTAACCCCGGGGGCTCTGGAAACACCATATATTTT. Translated, it gives CASSQGNPGGSGNTIYF.

V and J are TRBV5-1 and TRBJ2-7; D not resolved. The germline V and J ends were trimmed by 7 bases and 2 bases, with 13 bases remaining between them. CDR1 SGHRS and CDR2 YFSETQ come from the germline V gene. The CDR3 has 13 residues. CDR3 nucleotide sequence: TGCGCCAGCGCACGGCTGGAAGCCTACGAGCAGTACTTC. Translation gives CASARLEAYEQYF.

V gene TRBV11-2 combines with J gene TRBJ2-4; D is undetermined. The V and J ends lost 0 bases and 2 bases respectively, with 11 bases between them. The CDR3 loop spans 16 amino acids. Germline CDR1 SGHAT, CDR2 FQNNGV. For the CDR3, the DNA is TGTGCCAGCAGCTTAGATGGGTACGACTCCAAAAACATTCAGTACTTC. Protein: CASSLDGYDSKNIQYF.

This rearrangement joins TRBV27 to TRBJ2-3; D is unresolved. The CDR3 runs to 13 residues. Between the trimmed V and J ends, which lost 2 bases and 4 bases, there was a span of 7 bases. In germline, CDR1 is MNHEY, CDR2 SMNVEV (reference sequence). CDR3 residues: CASSLVDADTQYF. The CDR3 nucleotides are TGTGCCAGCAGTTTAGTAGACGCAGATACGCAGTATTTT.

The rearrangement joins TRBV12-3 or TRBV12-4 to TRBJ1-1; D not resolved. This CDR3 comprises 14 residues. V lost 5 bases and J 0 bases, leaving 10 bases between the germline ends. The CDR3 DNA reads TGTGCCAGCAGTCCTGAGAGGATGAACACTGAAGCTTTCTTT. Amino acids: CASSPERMNTEAFF.

The rearrangement links TRBV28 to TRBJ1-1, with 9 positions matching TRBD1. Trimming at V came to 3 bases and at J to 4 bases, leaving 9 bases not matched to a gene. CDR1 and CDR2 from the germline V gene are MDHEN and SYDVKM. This CDR3 region has 16 residues. The chain's CDR3 is CASSLLPGQGGTEAFF. The CDR3 bases are TGTGCCAGCAGTTTGCTCCCGGGACAGGGAGGCACTGAAGCTTTCTTT.

This clonotype occurred a few times. The V call is TRBV6-1, the J call TRBJ1-2; TRBD1 matches 8 bases. Trimming removed 7 bases from V and 8 bases from J; junction bases left unmatched: 9. The germline V gene has CDR1 MNHNS and CDR2 SASEGT. The CDR3 sequence is 13 residues long. CDR3 in DNA: TGTGCCAGCAACCTAATCCGGGACAGGGGCTACACCTTC. Its translation is CASNLIRDRGYTF.

The chain is built from TRBV4-3 and TRBJ1-1, with D hard to call. Germline lookup yields CDR1 LGHNA and CDR2 YSLEER. This CDR3 contains 14 residues. The V end was cut by 0 bases, the J end by 1 base, with 6 bases between. CDR3 in amino acids: CASSQDPANTEAFF. The CDR3 bases are TGCGCCAGCAGCCAAGACCCAGCGAACACTGAAGCTTTCTTT.

This clonotype appeared a few times. The V and J genes are TRBV15 and TRBJ1-6; 7 bases agree with TRBD1. This CDR3 region has 16 residues. Germline CDR1 is LNHNV and CDR2 is YYDKDF (reference sequence). V gave up 1 base and J gave up 6 bases; unmatched junction bases: 6. DNA for the CDR3: TGTGCCACCAGCAGAGTCTCCGGGACAGTTAATTCACCCCTCCACTTT. It specifies CATSRVSGTVNSPLHF.

The V and J genes are TRBV27 and TRBJ2-1; TRBD1 might be the D (7 bases). Trimming shortened V by 0 bases and J by 4 bases, and 19 bases separated the two germline ends. Germline V lookup: CDR1 MNHEY, CDR2 SMNVEV (reference sequence). CDR3 length: 18 amino acids. The CDR3 DNA sequence: TGTGCCAGCAGTTTATCCGGAGGAGGGGGCCTTACTTACAATGAGCAGTTCTTC. Its protein is CASSLSGGGGLTYNEQFF.

In this sample, this clonotype turned up a few times. The V call is TRBV12-3 or TRBV12-4, the J call TRBJ2-1; D ambiguous. Between the trimmed V and J ends, which lost 4 bases and 10 bases, there was a span of 11 bases. This CDR3 spans 12 amino acids. DNA of the CDR3: TGTGCCAGCAGTTCCATAGGACGGGAGCAGTTCTTC. Its translation is CASSSIGREQFF.

The chain recombines TRBV11-3 with TRBJ2-1; the match to TRBD2 covers 13 bases. The CDR3 sequence is 14 residues long. V dropped 5 bases and J dropped 10; count of bases not matched to a gene: 5. Germline lookup yields CDR1 SGHNT and CDR2 YENEEA. CDR3 residues: CASSVTGLAGEQFF. In DNA form, the CDR3 reads TGTGCCAGCAGCGTAACGGGACTAGCGGGGGAGCAGTTCTTC.

In this sample, this clonotype turned up many times. The chain combines TRBV7-9 with TRBJ2-7; 10 positions match TRBD2. There are 15 residues in the CDR3. Germline assignment: CDR1 SEHNR and CDR2 FQNEAQ (reference sequence). V dropped 5 bases and J dropped 2; count of bases not matched to a gene: 6. DNA of the CDR3: TGTGCCAGCAGCCATGGACTAGCGGCTCCCTACGAGCAGTACTTC. It codes for CASSHGLAAPYEQYF.

This clonotype has a count of ten or more. This chain uses TRBV7-2 with TRBJ2-3, with TRBD2 identical over 9 bases. The ends lost 2 bases at V and 2 bases at J; junction bases unmatched: 5. Germline assignment: CDR1 SGHTA and CDR2 FQGNSA. CDR3 size: 16 residues. The CDR3 region has the DNA TGTGCCAGCAGCTTACAGGCGGGAGGGAACACAGATACGCAGTATTTT. This gives the protein CASSLQAGGNTDTQYF.

As to this clonotype: A much bigger clone sits one base away, suggesting this may be a read error. This chain joins TRBV7-2 and TRBJ1-2; D is uncertain. V was shortened by 4 bases and J by 8 bases, with 14 bases between the two germline ends. The CDR3 covers 13 residues. In germline, CDR1 is SGHTA, CDR2 FQGNSA. In DNA, the CDR3 is TGTGCCAGCAGCTGGACGGACCATACCGGCTACACCTTC. It specifies CASSWTDHTGYTF.

This clonotype was counted between two and nine times. V and J are TRBV9 and TRBJ1-4; 9 nucleotides match TRBD1. Germline V gene sequence: CDR1 SGDLS, CDR2 YYNGEE. J lost 6 bases, V lost 0 bases, and 12 bases had no gene match. The CDR3 contains 18 residues. The DNA for the CDR3 is TGTGCCAGCAGCGTAGGCGGTAGGGGACAGGGCGAGGATGAAAAACTGTTTTTT. Its translation: CASSVGGRGQGEDEKLFF.

This clonotype appeared many times. This chain connects TRBV18 to TRBJ2-1; possibly TRBD1 or TRBD2 for D (5 bases each). CDR1 is KGHSH, CDR2 LQKENI, per germline. This CDR3 is built from 15 residues. V was trimmed by 3 bases and J by 3 bases, leaving 12 bases between them. CDR3 loop: CASSPGPVNYNEQFF. In DNA form, the CDR3 reads TGTGCCAGCTCACCGGGACCCGTTAACTACAATGAGCAGTTCTTC.